The 26 T cell receptor beta chains presented below share a single source sample, sequenced in a study of shared T cell receptors in the human thymus. Sequencing used immunoSEQ multiplex PCR; TCRdb keeps in-frame clones, though not all of them. The table shows hundreds of thousands of clones, with over 75% occurring only once. This sample was shared with a second study, whose subject was human thymus T cells.

The specimen was thymocytes. Receptor source: a boy younger than two with a congenital heart defect.

The rearrangement links TRBV30 to TRBJ1-1; possible D gene TRBD1, 6 bases. The CDR3 contains 12 residues. The germline V and J ends were trimmed by 4 bases and 5 bases, with 11 bases remaining between them. Germline loops: CDR1 GTSNPN, CDR2 SVGIG (reference sequence). CDR3 sequence (DNA): TGTGCCTGGAATAGGGGGAAAACTGAAGCTTTCTTT. It specifies CAWNRGKTEAFF.

This sequence joins TRBV10-1 and TRBJ2-7; tentatively, D is TRBD2 (5 bases). Trimming shortened V by 7 bases and J by 0 bases, and 16 bases separated the two germline ends. This CDR3 spans 15 amino acids. In germline, CDR1 is WNHNN, CDR2 SYGVQD (reference sequence). CDR3 coding DNA: TGCGCCAGCACCCTCGGTGCTCGGGGCTCCTACGAGCAGTACTTC. Translated, it gives CASTLGARGSYEQYF.

This clone was seen a handful of times. The V call is TRBV7-8, the J call TRBJ2-7; TRBD2 matches 7 bases. J was trimmed by 6 bases and V by 7 bases; bases with no gene match: 18. This CDR3 has 16 amino acids. CDR1 and CDR2 (germline): SGHVS, FQNEAQ. CDR3 region: CASNPGWTSKSAEQYF. The CDR3 bases are TGTGCCAGCAACCCCGGTTGGACTAGTAAGTCGGCCGAGCAGTACTTC.

The V and J genes are TRBV28 and TRBJ1-5; a weak D match, TRBD1 (5 bases). There are 16 residues in the CDR3. V lost 6 bases, J lost 0 bases, and 15 bases lay in between. Germline CDR1 MDHEN, CDR2 SYDVKM. The CDR3: CASSWGLPYSNQPQHF. The CDR3 DNA follows: TGTGCCAGCAGCTGGGGACTCCCTTATAGCAATCAGCCCCAGCATTTT.

The chain joins TRBV6-6 to TRBJ1-2, with 9 bases fitting TRBD1. J was trimmed by 6 bases and V by 8 bases; bases with no gene match: 7. The CDR3 sequence is 13 residues long. Germline CDR1 and CDR2: MNHNY and SVGAGI (reference sequence). The chain's CDR3 is CASGDRADNGYTF. CDR3 nucleotides: TGTGCCAGCGGGGACAGGGCCGATAATGGCTACACCTTC.

J is TRBJ1-1 and V is TRBV5-1; D unresolved. The CDR3 runs to 12 residues. Germline CDR1 and CDR2: SGHRS and YFSETQ. The V end was cut by 5 bases, the J end by 5 bases, with 10 bases between. The CDR3 protein is CASSSPSTEAFF. The CDR3 nucleotides read TGCGCCAGCAGTAGCCCGTCAACTGAAGCTTTCTTT.

This clone was counted a single time. The V gene is TRBV12-5, the J gene TRBJ1-1; D remains unclear. The CDR3 is made up of 14 amino acids. The germline CDR1 and CDR2 sequences are LGHNT and FRNRAP. V was pared by 5 bases and J by 0 bases, with 10 bases between. The chain's CDR3 is CASGPPTLNTEAFF. The CDR3 nucleotides are TGTGCTAGTGGTCCACCGACACTGAACACTGAAGCTTTCTTT.

The chain carries TRBV7-9 and TRBJ1-1; a weak D match, TRBD1 (6 bases). The CDR3 length is 16 residues. The V end was cut by 3 bases, the J end by 7 bases, with 21 bases between. Germline CDR1 and CDR2: SEHNR and FQNEAQ (reference sequence). The CDR3 is CASSLRGTPNPGEAFF. The CDR3, as DNA: TGTGCCAGCAGCTTGCGTGGGACACCAAACCCGGGTGAAGCTTTCTTT.

CDR3 in DNA: TGTGCCTCCATACGCAGGGGACGAAGAGCCTATAGCAATCAGCCCCAGCATTTT. This encodes CASIRRGRRAYSNQPQHF. The J gene is TRBJ1-5, the V gene TRBV28; D perhaps matches TRBD1 (6 bases). The V end was cut by 11 bases, the J end by 0 bases, with 26 bases between. The CDR3 length is 18 residues. Germline values: CDR1 MDHEN, CDR2 SYDVKM.

The chain uses TRBV2 and TRBJ1-6; D may be TRBD1 (5 bases). Germline assignment: CDR1 SNHLY and CDR2 FYNNEI. The CDR3 has 14 residues. V shed 1 base and J shed 6 bases, with 7 bases lying between them. The CDR3 DNA reads as TGTGCCAGCAGTGAAGGGCAGGGTAATTCACCCCTCCACTTT. Amino acids: CASSEGQGNSPLHF. The full variable domain, in which reference TRBV2 and TRBJ1-6 provide the parts outside the CDR3, is EPEVTQTPSHQVTQMGQEVILRCVPISNHLYFYWYRQILGQKVEFLVSFYNNEISEKSEIFDDQFSVERPDGSNFTLKIRSTKLEDSAMYFCASSEGQGNSPLHFGNGTRLTVT.

The V gene is TRBV5-1, the J gene TRBJ1-2, with 8 bases identical to TRBD1. This CDR3 has 16 amino acids. The V and J ends lost 0 bases and 1 base, in that order; junction bases with no gene match: 5. Germline values: CDR1 SGHRS, CDR2 YFSETQ. The CDR3 region has the DNA TGCGCCAGCAGCTTGGCCGGTGACAGGGGTAACTATGGCTACACCTTC. Encoded protein: CASSLAGDRGNYGYTF.

The rearrangement joins TRBV6-5 to TRBJ2-5; D is undetermined. CDR1 MNHEY and CDR2 SVGAGI come from the germline V gene. Trimming stripped 6 bases from V and 1 base from J, with 15 bases between. This CDR3 spans 15 amino acids. The CDR3 loop is CASSPWAPSQETQYF. The DNA for the CDR3 is TGTGCCAGCAGCCCCTGGGCCCCCAGCCAAGAGACCCAGTACTTC.

This clone was found a few times. The chain employs TRBV4-3 and TRBJ2-5; 11 nucleotides align to TRBD2. Trimming cost V 0 bases and J 5 bases; bases outside gene matches: 11. The germline V gene encodes CDR1 LGHNA and CDR2 YSLEER. The CDR3 is made up of 18 amino acids. The CDR3 loop reads CASSQDRVSGGAGETQYF. DNA for the CDR3: TGCGCCAGCAGCCAAGATCGAGTTAGCGGGGGGGCGGGGGAGACCCAGTACTTC.

The rearrangement joins TRBV27 to TRBJ2-7; D might be TRBD1 (5 bases). Trimming removed 0 bases from V and 3 bases from J, with 15 bases in between. Germline V gene sequence: CDR1 MNHEY, CDR2 SMNVEV (reference sequence). The CDR3 is 16 residues long. This CDR3 reads CASSLSSQGLIYEQYF. DNA of the CDR3: TGTGCCAGCAGTTTATCGAGTCAGGGCTTAATCTACGAGCAGTACTTC.

A remark on this clone: One end of the junction fails to match germline, which may point to a read error. Written as DNA, the CDR3 is TGTGCTAGCAGCCCGGGACTAGCGGAAAACAATGAGCAGTTCTTC. Protein product: CASSPGLAENNEQFF. This chain uses TRBV7-7 with TRBJ2-1, with TRBD2 matching 11 bases. The CDR3 loop spans 15 amino acids. The V gene's germline CDR1 is SSHAT and CDR2 FNYEAQ (reference sequence).

V usage is TRBV9 and J usage is TRBJ2-7; a possible D gene is TRBD1 (6 bases). CDR1 and CDR2 (germline): SGDLS, YYNGEE. The CDR3 is made up of 15 amino acids. Trimming cost V 3 bases and J 2 bases, with 15 bases left between them. In DNA, the CDR3 is TGTGCCAGCAGCGCCGCCGGGACAAGCCCCTACGAGCAGTACTTC. It is translated as CASSAAGTSPYEQYF.

Here the CDR3 reads CASRVPRSGNSYEQYF. The CDR3 DNA follows: TGCGCCAGCAGGGTCCCTCGATCAGGGAACTCCTACGAGCAGTACTTC. V and J are TRBV10-2 and TRBJ2-7; perhaps TRBD1 as D (5 bases). The CDR3 length is 16 residues. Germline V CDR1 and CDR2: WSHSY, SAAADI. V gave up 6 bases and J gave up 0 bases, with 18 bases separating them.

This chain uses TRBV6-5 with TRBJ1-5; 9 nucleotides line up with TRBD1. J lost 4 bases, V lost 7 bases, and 5 bases had no gene match. Germline V CDR1 and CDR2: MNHEY, SVGAGI. The CDR3 is 14 residues long. This CDR3 reads CASNTGGQNQPQHF. The CDR3 DNA is TGTGCCAGCAATACAGGGGGCCAAAATCAGCCCCAGCATTTT.

The V and J genes are TRBV30 and TRBJ1-1, with 7 bases aligning to TRBD1. V was pared by 2 bases and J by 3 bases, with 12 bases of the junction left unmatched. This CDR3 is built from 16 residues. Looked up from germline, CDR1 is GTSNPN and CDR2 is SVGIG (reference sequence). CDR3 sequence reads: CAWSSTSDREDTEAFF. The CDR3 DNA reads as TGTGCCTGGAGTTCGACTTCAGACAGGGAGGACACTGAAGCTTTCTTT.

This sequence joins TRBV4-3 and TRBJ2-1; maybe TRBD2 (7 bases). V was cut by 1 base and J by 5 bases, with 12 bases left in between. Germline V CDR1 and CDR2: LGHNA, YSLEER. The CDR3 runs 15 residues. This chain's CDR3 is CASSQVDGGHNEQFF. For the CDR3, the DNA is TGCGCCAGCAGCCAAGTCGACGGGGGGCACAATGAGCAGTTCTTC.

This chain joins TRBV28 and TRBJ2-7, with a weak D call TRBD1 (6 bases). CDR1 MDHEN and CDR2 SYDVKM come from the germline V gene. Trimming took off 2 bases at V and 0 bases at J, with 14 bases between the two ends. CDR3 length: 16 amino acids. CDR3: CASSLGFRGYSYEQYF. CDR3 DNA: TGTGCCAGCAGTTTAGGTTTCAGGGGCTACTCCTACGAGCAGTACTTC. Full variable domain (missing parts from reference TRBV28 and TRBJ2-7): DVKVTQSSRYLVKRTGEKVFLECVQDMDHENMFWYRQDPGLGLRLIYFSYDVKMKEKGDIPEGYSVSREKKERFSLILESASTNQTSMYLCASSLGFRGYSYEQYFGPGTRLTVT.

The V call is TRBV4-3, the J call TRBJ1-1; 8 bases match TRBD1. This CDR3 region has 22 residues. Germline V gene lookup returns CDR1 LGHNA and CDR2 YSLEER. V dropped 4 bases and J dropped 2; count of bases not matched to a gene: 27. CDR3 DNA sequence: TGCGCCAGCAGCCCTGATACTCCGGGACAGGCCACTTACATTGGGACTAACACTGAAGCTTTCTTT. Protein: CASSPDTPGQATYIGTNTEAFF.

The rearrangement uses TRBV30 and TRBJ2-4, with a weak D call TRBD2 (5 bases). The CDR3 spans 17 residues. Germline values: CDR1 GTSNPN, CDR2 SVGIG (reference sequence). V lost 3 bases to trimming and J lost 0 bases, with 18 bases between them. The CDR3 reads CAWSPPGSEIAKNIQYF. CDR3 nucleotide sequence: TGTGCCTGGAGCCCCCCTGGGAGCGAAATAGCCAAAAACATTCAGTACTTC.

V usage is TRBV27 and J usage is TRBJ2-3; a weak D match, TRBD2 (5 bases). This CDR3 region has 13 residues. V lost 2 bases to trimming and J lost 6 bases, with 9 bases between them. Germline CDR1 is MNHEY and CDR2 is SMNVEV (reference sequence). The CDR3 spells CASSLGPGDTQYF. The CDR3 bases are TGTGCCAGCAGTTTAGGGCCGGGGGATACGCAGTATTTT.

This clone was detected only a few times. This chain joins TRBV19 and TRBJ1-5, with 7 bases aligning to TRBD1. V dropped 7 bases and J dropped 4; count of bases not matched to a gene: 4. CDR3 length: 13 residues. Germline V lookup: CDR1 LNHDA, CDR2 SQIVND (reference sequence). The CDR3 reads CASTTGINQPQHF. In nucleotides, the CDR3 is TGTGCCAGTACGACAGGGATAAATCAGCCCCAGCATTTT.

The V call is TRBV27, the J call TRBJ1-5, with D possibly TRBD1 on 6 matching bases. This CDR3 has 15 amino acids. V was pared by 3 bases and J by 0 bases, with 9 bases between. Germline V gene lookup returns CDR1 MNHEY and CDR2 SMNVEV (reference sequence). CDR3 DNA sequence: TGTGCCAGCAGTTTTAGGGGGTATAGCAATCAGCCCCAGCATTTT. Its translation: CASSFRGYSNQPQHF.